A single sample is the source of the 19 T cell receptor beta chains below, sequenced in a study of cytomegalovirus exposure and HLA in healthy donors. The primer mix had 60 Vbeta and 13 Jbeta primers. Sequencing used immunoSEQ multiplex PCR; TCRdb keeps in-frame clones, though not all of them. The sample has approximately 170,000 clones; roughly 80% are singletons. Sequencing was done on a sample of PBMCs. The receptors come from a woman aged 18-29 years in good health and CMV-seronegative.

The gene calls are TRBV29-1 and TRBJ2-5; maybe TRBD2 (6 bases). The V gene lost 6 bases and the J gene lost 1 base, with 6 bases spanning the gap. CDR1 and CDR2 from the germline V gene are SQVTM and ANQGSEA. The CDR3 extends over 11 amino acids. CDR3 protein: CSVGGQETQYF. In nucleotides, the CDR3 is TGCAGCGTGGGGGGCCAAGAGACCCAGTACTTC.

The chain employs TRBV5-1 and TRBJ2-4, with D tentatively TRBD2 (6 bases). V shed 0 bases and J shed 3 bases, with 13 bases lying between them. The germline V gene encodes CDR1 SGHRS and CDR2 YFSETQ. The length of the CDR3 is 16 residues. The CDR3 DNA reads TGCGCCAGCAGCTTGGTAGGGGCGGGGAGCAAAAACATTCAGTACTTC. Translating gives CASSLVGAGSKNIQYF.

The V and J genes are TRBV20-1 and TRBJ1-2; weak D call: TRBD1 (6 bases). Trimming shortened V by 5 bases and J by 7 bases, and 8 bases separated the two germline ends. The CDR3 runs to 10 residues. Germline V gene data show CDR1 as DFQATT and CDR2 as SNEGSKA (reference sequence). The CDR3 spells CSAGTFGYTF. CDR3 coding DNA: TGCAGTGCTGGGACATTTGGCTACACCTTC.

The V gene is TRBV14, the J gene TRBJ2-1, with D maybe TRBD2 (6 bases). This CDR3 region has 17 residues. Trimming took off 0 bases at V and 4 bases at J, with 16 bases between the two ends. Germline CDR1 and CDR2: SGHDN and FVKESK. CDR3 loop: CASSQEVGRGRYNEQFF. In nucleotides, the CDR3 is TGTGCCAGCAGCCAAGAGGTGGGGCGGGGAAGATACAATGAGCAGTTCTTC.

This clone occurred a few times. This chain uses TRBV5-1 with TRBJ2-3; 16 positions agree with TRBD2. Germline lookup yields CDR1 SGHRS and CDR2 YFSETQ. V lost 7 bases, J lost 2 bases, and 7 bases stayed unmatched. The CDR3 sequence is 17 residues long. The chain's CDR3 is CASDPGLAGGITDTQYF. The CDR3, as DNA: TGCGCCAGCGATCCGGGACTAGCGGGAGGGATCACAGATACGCAGTATTTT.

This chain connects TRBV5-4 to TRBJ2-5, with TRBD1 matching 7 bases. Germline CDR1 SGHNT, CDR2 YYREEE (reference sequence). The CDR3 runs to 14 residues. The trim removed 5 bases at V and 0 bases at J, leaving 4 bases unmatched. The CDR3 nucleotides are TGTGCCAGCAGGTCCGGGACAGACCAAGAGACCCAGTACTTC. Translation: CASRSGTDQETQYF.

This clone was found once. The chain carries TRBV13 and TRBJ2-7; TRBD2 matches 8 bases. V lost 4 bases and J lost 3; bases outside the gene matches: 11. Germline CDR1 and CDR2: PRHDT and FYEKMQ (reference sequence). This CDR3 comprises 16 residues. Written as DNA, the CDR3 is TGTGCCAGCAGCTCCCGGGAGTTAGCGGGGCACTACGAGCAGTACTTC. Its protein is CASSSRELAGHYEQYF.

This chain links TRBV7-9 with TRBJ2-1; 8 positions agree with TRBD2. The germline CDR1 and CDR2 sequences are SEHNR and FQNEAQ (reference sequence). The CDR3 sequence is 16 residues long. Trimming cost V 4 bases and J 1 base; bases outside gene matches: 6. CDR3 sequence reads: CASSYRTSQSYNEQFF. CDR3 DNA: TGTGCCAGCAGCTACCGGACTAGCCAGTCCTACAATGAGCAGTTCTTC.

This clone came up once. The rearrangement links TRBV7-2 to TRBJ2-1; no clear D. This CDR3 is built from 12 residues. Trimming shortened V by 3 bases and J by 5 bases, and 5 bases separated the two germline ends. In germline, CDR1 is SGHTA, CDR2 FQGNSA. In DNA form, the CDR3 reads TGTGCCAGCAGCTTTTATAACAATGAGCAGTTCTTC. Protein sequence: CASSFYNNEQFF.

This clone was observed once. The chain employs TRBV4-1 and TRBJ2-2, with a weak D call TRBD1 (6 bases). Per the germline V gene, CDR1 is MGHRA and CDR2 is YSYEKL. V lost 1 base, J lost 5 bases, and 14 bases lay in between. The CDR3 contains 16 residues. CDR3: CASSQARGASTGELFF. CDR3 DNA: TGCGCCAGCAGCCAAGCCAGGGGCGCGTCTACCGGGGAGCTGTTTTTT.

This clone was seen just once. This sequence joins TRBV7-2 and TRBJ2-6, with no clear D. Trimming pared 0 bases from V and 0 bases from J, leaving 9 bases between. This CDR3 is 17 amino acids long. Germline V gene sequence: CDR1 SGHTA, CDR2 FQGNSA. The CDR3 DNA reads as TGTGCCAGCAGCTTAGCGGTTGGGCTCTCTGGGGCCAACGTCCTGACTTTC. Translating gives CASSLAVGLSGANVLTF.

The chain joins TRBV14 to TRBJ1-1, with TRBD1 matching over 8 bases. Trimming removed 4 bases from V and 5 bases from J; junction bases left unmatched: 6. CDR3 length equals 14 residues. Looked up from germline, CDR1 is SGHDN and CDR2 is FVKESK. CDR3 DNA sequence: TGTGCCAGCAGCCTCCAGGGGGCGCGAACTGAAGCTTTCTTT. It encodes CASSLQGARTEAFF.

The count of this clone is one. The chain joins TRBV5-1 to TRBJ2-5, with 8 bases matching TRBD2. The CDR3 loop spans 14 amino acids. The V gene end was trimmed by 4 bases and the J gene end by 5 bases; junction bases not matched to a gene: 7. Looked up from germline, CDR1 is SGHRS and CDR2 is YFSETQ. The CDR3 here is CASSPGGNRETQYF. CDR3 coding DNA: TGCGCCAGCAGCCCGGGAGGGAATAGGGAGACCCAGTACTTC.

The genes are TRBV28 and TRBJ2-3, with D unresolved. Germline V gene sequence: CDR1 MDHEN, CDR2 SYDVKM. Trimming removed 5 bases from V and 0 bases from J, with 6 bases in between. This CDR3 spans 13 amino acids. This chain's CDR3 is CASSLTSTDTQYF. The CDR3 DNA reads TGTGCCAGCAGTCTGACTAGCACAGATACGCAGTATTTT.

The chain has TRBV10-3 and TRBJ2-7; the D gene is possibly TRBD1 (6 bases). Germline V gives CDR1 ENHRY, CDR2 SYGVKD. The CDR3 contains 16 residues. V lost 4 bases to trimming and J lost 5 bases, with 21 bases between them. The CDR3 is CAISGVARQVNNEQYF. The CDR3 DNA reads TGTGCCATCAGTGGAGTTGCGAGACAGGTAAATAACGAGCAGTACTTC.

This clone was seen a single time. V usage is TRBV6-1 and J usage is TRBJ2-1, with TRBD2 as a possible D gene (6 bases). V gave up 8 bases and J gave up 6 bases, with 17 bases separating them. Germline assignment: CDR1 MNHNS and CDR2 SASEGT. The CDR3 has 14 amino acids. The CDR3 bases are TGTGCCAGCGTTAGCGGCCCCAGGGCCAATGAGCAGTTCTTC. Translated, it gives CASVSGPRANEQFF.

As to this clone: At one of its ends the junction is not consistent with the germline gene, which may arise from a read error. The sample contains more than one DNA sequence encoding this CDR3. The chain has TRBV5-6 and TRBJ1-2; 8 nucleotides match TRBD1. Germline V lookup: CDR1 SGHDT, CDR2 YYEEEE. The CDR3 contains 16 residues. CDR3 in amino acids: CASSFPGQEANYGYTF. In nucleotides, the CDR3 is TGTGCCAGTAGCTTTCCGGGACAGGAAGCTAACTATGGCTACACCTTC. The entire variable domain, with the rest obtained from reference TRBV5-6 and TRBJ1-2, is as follows: DAGVTQSPTHLIKTRGQQVTLRCSPKSGHDTVSWYQQALGQGPQFIFQYYEEEERQRGNFPDRFSGHQFPNYSSELNVNALLLGDSALYLCASSFPGQEANYGYTFGSGTRLTVV.

This clone was seen more than once but under ten times. The chain uses TRBV21-1 and TRBJ2-1; the table assigns TRBD2, which was not confirmed against the DNA. TRBV21-1 is a listed pseudogene. This CDR3 has 13 residues. DNA of the CDR3: TGTGCCAGCGGTAATCTAGCCGGCAATGAGCAGTTCTTC. It is translated as CASGNLAGNEQFF.

This clone was picked up one time. The genes are TRBV11-3 and TRBJ2-7, with D possibly being TRBD2 (7 bases). Germline CDR1 SGHNT, CDR2 YENEEA. The V end was cut by 0 bases, the J end by 4 bases, with 13 bases between. CDR3 length equals 15 residues. The CDR3 protein is CASSLDSRGGYEQYF. CDR3 nucleotides: TGTGCCAGCAGCTTAGATTCGAGGGGGGGATACGAGCAGTACTTC.